This note documents a single TCR beta chain sequence. This clone's antigen is unknown. Within one base of it there is no much larger clone, and no base qualities were kept. To prepare the library, the immunoSEQ multiplex PCR assay was applied. For the multiplex PCR, a mixture combining 60 forward primers for TCR Vbeta segments and 13 reverse primers for TCR Jbeta segments was used. Amplification of the CDR3 region of rearranged TCR beta genes was performed with a multiplex PCR assay on genomic DNA. The amplified TCR beta libraries were sequenced on the Illumina HiSeq System as 87-base-pair reads. From the authors' description of their analysis: A later analysis tallied roughly 78 million unique TCR beta chains across the 640 or so repertoires, and approximately 11 million of those chains were shared by two or more donors. Raw reads were error-corrected and collapsed into unique sequences with a nearest-neighbor algorithm that merged closely related sequences to remove PCR and sequencing errors. V, D and J gene segments were assigned by aligning CDR3 sequences to IMGT reference sequences. Each retained sequence needed at least a six-nucleotide match to both a V gene segment and a J gene segment. Rearrangements were classified as productive when the CDR3 lacked stop codons and remained in frame with V and J, and all other rearrangements were classified as non-productive. CDR3 was defined by IMGT convention, running from the second conserved V-encoded cysteine to the conserved J-encoded phenylalanine. The earlier analysis of about 590 of the donors excluded sequences that lacked an unambiguous match to a single V gene segment. An earlier analysis of about 590 of the donors classified V segments as functional when productive rearrangements were above 56.7% and as segregating when the standard deviation between donors was above 5%. A statistical classification framework was built for diagnosing cytomegalovirus status from the catalog of TCR beta chain sequences. In a later analysis, V and J genes were assigned by comparing TCR nucleotide sequences against IMGT/GENE-DB human TR gene sequences. The TCRdist pipeline was used in a later analysis to assign CDR3 sequences and most-parsimonious VDJ recombination scenarios. In a later analysis, each TCR beta chain was defined by its CDR3 amino acid sequence together with its V-gene family, and reads without a unique V-gene family were excluded. To address suspected cross-contamination and a sequencing artifact, a later analysis removed approximately 600 highly shared, low-generation-probability nucleotide sequences. A later analysis calculated a clonal expansion index for each public chain from normalized within-repertoire ranks of inferred template counts. In a later analysis, generation probabilities were computed with a VDJ recombination model fitted to out-of-frame rearrangements, and the resulting probabilities were checked against IGoR. In a later analysis, hypergeometric tests were used to score TCR-TCR, TCR-HLA and TCR-CMV co-occurrence, with a repertoire-size bias correction applied to TCR pairs. False discovery rates were estimated in a later analysis by permuting HLA or CMV assignments 20 times. In a later analysis, co-occurring TCRs were grouped using DBSCAN, with TCRdist sequence similarity added in when clustering inside HLA-allele-positive subsets. Repertoires with fewer than 30,000 or more than 120,000 public chains were left out of co-occurrence clustering, as were about 5 repertoires with anomalous nucleotide sharing. This immuneACCESS table, as held by TCRdb, lists in-frame sequences with V and J called but not all clones. Of the missing ones, under half trace to an unresolved V gene in checked studies; the others have no known cause. Clone size and V and J calls were adopted from that table, with D and trimming inferred from the DNA. The sample table contains 130,000 to 150,000 clones; only one count was recorded for 73% of them. The ten largest clones represent 1% to 1.5% of the sample.

The germline V gene specifies SGHRS as CDR1 and YFSETQ as CDR2. V gives up 4 bases and J gives up 0 bases, and the segment between their germline ends measures 13 bases. The CDR3, cysteine through phenylalanine, is 16 amino acids long. Only CDR3 DNA is held: 48 bases, read in frame from base 1. The cohort consisted of 670 or so healthy bone marrow donors. All cohort members were sampled while nominally healthy, although unrecorded immune exposures were likely present. The donor tested CMV seronegative, placing the donor among the 350 or so seronegative members of the cohort. A peripheral blood sample was collected from each donor, and TCR beta sequencing was performed on peripheral blood mononuclear cells. Genomic DNA was extracted from the blood cell samples with the Qiagen DNeasy Blood Extraction Kit. This specimen comes from a study of cytomegalovirus exposure and HLA in healthy donors (TCRdb year 2017). Describing the broader study: In an earlier analysis of 450 to 750 of the donors, approximately 300 Gb of sequence data and 117 million unique TCR beta sequences from 150 million to 200 million T cells were reported. An early release covering roughly 640 HLA-typed donors comprised around 300 gigabases of sequencing data and 85 million to 100 million unique TCR sequences. The genetic ancestry cluster associated with self-reported Caucasian donors included 81% of the roughly 380 genotyped donors. The aim of the study was to test whether cataloging public T cell receptors could identify signatures of past pathogen exposure. The T cell repertoires of some 700 subjects were profiled by immunosequencing and related to cytomegalovirus serostatus. Along with the approximately 620-subject first cohort, a separate validation cohort of over 90 different subjects was used. To predict cytomegalovirus infection status, the study brought together high-throughput TCR immunosequencing, statistical association of individual TCRs with disease status, and machine learning. To study patterns of TCR occurrence, a later analysis re-analyzed previously published TCR beta repertoires from hundreds of donors and added high-resolution HLA genotyping. In the later analysis, no new phenotypic data were used to find candidate immune exposures; instead, reliance was placed on TCR beta sequences and their occurrence across donors. An earlier analysis of fewer than 750 of the donors used high-throughput TCR beta sequencing to judge whether each TCR beta V gene segment behaved as functional or pseudogenic. Donor age, sex, ethnicity and CMV serostatus were collected together with the repertoire data. A later genetic analysis used genome-wide SNP genotypes for about 55% of the 666 donors, treating that subset as a discovery cohort. All discovery cohort repertoires had been generated on a single sequencing platform. Class I and class II HLA loci were covered by the typing at four-digit resolution. Typing coverage varied by locus: 629-630 donors for A, B, C, DRB1 and DQB1; approximately 520 for DQA1; more than 600 for DPA1; some 470 for DPB1. A handful of DR-DQ haplotypes were handled as single units for association and clustering because linkage in the cohort was strong. Among about 370 genotyped donors of the cohort, an average of approximately 240,000 unique TCR beta nucleotide sequences was sequenced per donor, of which about 19% were non-productive.

Results the study describes overall, beyond this receptor: In a later genetic analysis, fewer N-insertions in productive TCRs were reported among donors in an Asian-associated ancestry cluster than the 666-donor mean. The sequencing pipeline was judged likely to have produced a cluster of highly shared sequence variants as a technical artifact. The presence/absence analyses assumed that sequencing depth was roughly uniform across donors, and that assumption may not be true. A further reported finding was that TCR beta sequences accurately predicted the HLA-A and HLA-B alleles for most subjects in the first cohort. In a later analysis, 15,000 to 20,000 TCR beta sequences were associated with specific HLA alleles at a false discovery rate of 0.05. An earlier analysis of approximately 590 of the donors showed that most TCR beta V segments appeared in productive rearrangements either about 90% or about 30% of the time, which broadly matched IMGT annotations. According to the authors, the approach could potentially be generalized to other disease states and immunological phenotypes. Because HLA typing was missing for some donors at each locus, association tests included only the typed subset. Immune exposure information for the cohort was limited to CMV serostatus. A later analysis found that most CMV-associated TCR beta chains appeared HLA-restricted, with HLA associations seemingly driven largely by CMV exposure. In a later analysis, the rate of TCR association differed among HLA loci, with DRB1 alleles having the most associated TCRs and HLA-C alleles having the fewest. The study gave a list of about 160 TCR beta chains associated with cytomegalovirus. V-gene and J-gene trimming of TCR beta chains was associated with a missense DCLRE1C variant in a later genetic analysis, and the association was replicated in an independent cohort. This cohort had only TCR beta chains sequenced, and the lack of alpha or paired-chain data limited which features could be detected. Several of the top co-occurrence clusters appeared to be linked to parvovirus B19, influenza, CMV and Epstein-Barr virus, according to a later analysis. When HLA alleles, especially DR and DQ, strongly co-occurred, TCR associations were difficult to assign to individual alleles. Because the 87-base-pair reads could not distinguish some IMGT-functional V segments, including TRBV6-2 and TRBV6-3, those segments were excluded. In a later analysis, HLA-associated TCR beta chains were found to be more clonally expanded and to have lower generation probabilities than equally common non-associated chains. In vitro tests confirmed that a few of the cytomegalovirus-associated TCR beta chains recognize cytomegalovirus antigens. About 15 rarely observed V segments, including chromosome 9 orphons, were excluded from the earlier analysis of some 590 of the donors because counts were too low. Correlated functional status among segregating V segments might reflect linkage disequilibrium, but an unknown experimental factor could not be ruled out. While some public TCRs were present in many individuals, most TCR sequences turned up only very rarely across donors. Cytomegalovirus status was reported to be diagnosed by the classifier with high specificity and sensitivity in both the original and validation cohorts.

The chain is made from TRBV5-1 and TRBJ1-4, with TRBD1 as a weak D call on 6 bases. The sequenced material came from PBMCs. This receptor was identified in a woman in her 40s in good health and CMV-seronegative. The DNA is as follows: TGCGCCAGCAGCCCAATGACAGGATCAACTAATGAAAAACTGTTTTTT. It is translated as CASSPMTGSTNEKLFF.